This T cell receptor (beta chain) comes out of a study of T cell responses to AZD1222 COVID-19 vaccine. Comments on this clone: Antigen specificity is unknown.

The CDR3 runs to 12 residues. Study-wide results and caveats: After the peak T cell response, and only then, were repertoires sampled.

Data came from immunoSEQ multiplex PCR; TCRdb stores just in-frame clones and leaves some out. The sample carries fewer than 150,000 clones, approximately 89% recorded once. The TCR comes from an adult in good health. The sequenced sample was peripheral blood, obtained on day 0 of AZD1222 vaccination. The V gene is TRBV21-1, the J gene TRBJ1-1. TRBV21-1 counts as a pseudogene. For the CDR3, the DNA is TGTGCCAGCATAACGCGGGGAGATGAAGCTTTCTTT. Encoded protein: CASITRGDEAFF.